The 22 T cell receptor beta chains below all came from one sample that was sequenced in a study of OX40 agonist ivuxolimab in advanced cancers. Libraries were prepared by immunoSEQ multiplex PCR; TCRdb keeps only in-frame clonotypes and omits some of them. The sample carries roughly 75,000 clones, around nine tenths recorded once. This specimen was CD4+ or CD8+ T cells sorted from blood, taken in a trial of the OX40 agonist ivuxolimab. The receptors were gathered from an adult with an advanced solid tumor such as melanoma, head and neck, liver or kidney cancer.

The rearrangement uses TRBV6-1 and TRBJ2-3; D unclear. CDR1 MNHNS and CDR2 SASEGT come from the germline V gene. Trimming took 5 bases from V and 6 from J, leaving 6 bases between them. This CDR3 region has 11 residues. CDR3 DNA sequence: TGTGCCAGCAGTTGGGGTGATACGCAGTATTTT. Residues: CASSWGDTQYF.

V gene TRBV30 combines with J gene TRBJ2-5; 7 positions match TRBD1. Trimming cost V 5 bases and J 5 bases; bases outside gene matches: 8. CDR1 and CDR2 from the germline V gene are GTSNPN and SVGIG (reference sequence). This CDR3 is 13 amino acids long. This chain's CDR3 is CAWSNRGSETQYF. CDR3 bases: TGTGCCTGGTCTAACAGGGGTTCGGAGACCCAGTACTTC.

The rearrangement uses TRBV6-5 and TRBJ2-7; D call uncertain. V was cut by 1 base and J by 2 bases, with 15 bases left in between. Germline lookup yields CDR1 MNHEY and CDR2 SVGAGI. The CDR3 loop spans 16 amino acids. Written as DNA, the CDR3 is TGTGCCAGCAGTTACTACCAGGTGCAGCGCGCCTACGAGCAGTACTTC. Its protein product is CASSYYQVQRAYEQYF.

This clone occurred a few times. The genes are TRBV10-3 and TRBJ2-5; 8 bases fit TRBD1. The CDR3 contains 14 residues. J gave up 5 bases and V 6 bases, and 8 bases lay outside the gene matches. CDR1 and CDR2 from the germline V gene are ENHRY and SYGVKD. CDR3 region: CAISPGQVRETQYF. The CDR3 coding sequence is TGTGCCATCAGCCCGGGACAGGTTCGGGAGACCCAGTACTTC.

This chain uses TRBV30 with TRBJ2-1; 15 bases line up with TRBD2. The CDR3 runs to 16 residues. Looked up from germline, CDR1 is GTSNPN and CDR2 is SVGIG (reference sequence). V lost 2 bases and J lost 7; bases outside the gene matches: 6. CDR3 loop: CAWSQKGTSGRNEQFF. The DNA of the CDR3 is TGTGCCTGGAGTCAAAAGGGGACTAGCGGGAGGAATGAGCAGTTCTTC.

V gene TRBV5-4 combines with J gene TRBJ1-2; D remains ambiguous. Germline CDR1 and CDR2: SGHNT and YYREEE (reference sequence). The ends were cut back, 4 bases at V and 4 bases at J, with 14 bases in the middle. CDR3 length: 14 amino acids. CDR3 sequence (DNA): TGTGCCAGCAGCCCGACATCCCAAAGCTATGGCTACACCTTC. It specifies CASSPTSQSYGYTF.

The rearrangement links TRBV5-1 to TRBJ2-7; D uncertain. Germline V gene sequence: CDR1 SGHRS, CDR2 YFSETQ. Trimming took off 5 bases at V and 0 bases at J, with 12 bases between the two ends. The CDR3 loop spans 14 amino acids. CDR3 nucleotide sequence: TGCGCCAGCAGGCCAGAGATTACCTCCTACGAGCAGTACTTC. This translates into CASRPEITSYEQYF.

The V and J genes are TRBV10-3 and TRBJ1-3, with D unclear. Trimming took off 2 bases at V and 7 bases at J, with 9 bases between the two ends. CDR3 length equals 13 residues. Per the germline V gene, CDR1 is ENHRY and CDR2 is SYGVKD. The CDR3 DNA reads as TGTGCCATCAGTGAGGGGATTGAGAACACCATATATTTT. This encodes CAISEGIENTIYF.

This chain connects TRBV6-1 to TRBJ2-7; D is unresolved. The CDR3 has 12 amino acids. CDR1 is MNHNS and CDR2 is SASEGT in the germline V gene. V was cut by 3 bases and J by 2 bases, with 5 bases left in between. CDR3 nucleotide sequence: TGTGCCAGCAGTGACAGAACCTACGAGCAGTACTTC. Amino acid sequence: CASSDRTYEQYF.

The J gene is TRBJ1-1, the V gene TRBV6-6; a possible D gene is TRBD1 (6 bases). Germline assignment: CDR1 MNHNY and CDR2 SVGAGI (reference sequence). The CDR3 has 14 amino acids. V gave up 4 bases and J gave up 0 bases, with 9 bases separating them. Written as DNA, the CDR3 is TGTGCCAGCAGTTCTAGGGGGGTGAACACTGAAGCTTTCTTT. Its translation: CASSSRGVNTEAFF.

This clone has more than one count but fewer than ten. J is TRBJ1-2 and V is TRBV28; 12 bases match TRBD1. The junction had 8 bases not matched to a gene; V was cut back by 5 bases and J by 7 bases. CDR1 and CDR2 from the germline V gene are MDHEN and SYDVKM. This CDR3 contains 15 residues. The CDR3, as DNA: TGTGCCAGCAGTGAGACCGGGACAGGGGGCTTTGGCTACACCTTC. This encodes CASSETGTGGFGYTF.

The rearrangement joins TRBV6-1 to TRBJ2-2; TRBD2 is a possible D gene (5 bases). V lost 6 bases and J lost 7, with 24 bases in between. The germline CDR1 and CDR2 sequences are MNHNS and SASEGT. This CDR3 contains 17 residues. CDR3 region: CASRERFTSGKHGELFF. The CDR3 region has the DNA TGTGCCAGCAGGGAAAGGTTTACAAGCGGAAAACACGGGGAGCTGTTTTTT.

V gene TRBV7-6 combines with J gene TRBJ1-1, with D possibly being TRBD1 (5 bases). The CDR3 runs to 13 residues. V was trimmed by 5 bases and J by 1 base, leaving 8 bases between them. Germline-derived CDR1 and CDR2 are SGHVS and FNYEAQ. The CDR3 here is CASSATANTEAFF. Written as DNA, the CDR3 is TGTGCCAGCAGCGCGACAGCGAACACTGAAGCTTTCTTT.

J is TRBJ2-3 and V is TRBV11-2, with 10 bases matching TRBD1. This CDR3 comprises 15 residues. CDR1 is SGHAT, CDR2 FQNNGV, per germline. After removal of 5 bases from V and 3 bases from J, the junction contained 5 bases not matched to a gene. The CDR3, as DNA: TGTGCCAGCAGCCGTAGACAGGGGGCAACAGATACGCAGTATTTT. This encodes CASSRRQGATDTQYF.

The V and J genes are TRBV11-2 and TRBJ1-6; no clear D. CDR3 length: 13 amino acids. V dropped 5 bases and J dropped 7 bases, with 9 bases sitting between them. In germline, CDR1 is SGHAT, CDR2 FQNNGV. CDR3 region: CASSPVRNSPLHF. The CDR3 bases are TGTGCCAGCAGCCCCGTCAGGAATTCACCCCTCCACTTT.

The V call is TRBV6-4, the J call TRBJ2-3, with 7 bases aligning to TRBD1. The CDR3 is 13 residues long. The V gene end was trimmed by 6 bases and the J gene end by 6 bases; junction bases not matched to a gene: 6. Per germline, CDR1 MRHNA and CDR2 SNTAGT. The CDR3, as DNA: TGTGCCAGCAGCTCGACAGGGTGGGATACGCAGTATTTT. Residues: CASSSTGWDTQYF.

The V gene is TRBV7-9, the J gene TRBJ2-1, with 14 bases that match TRBD2. Germline loops: CDR1 SEHNR, CDR2 FQNEAQ (reference sequence). CDR3 length equals 15 residues. V was clipped by 3 bases and J by 11 bases; unmatched bases: 6. The CDR3 region has the DNA TGTGCCAGCAGCTTCGGGACTAGCGGGGGCACTAAGCAGTTCTTC. Translating it yields CASSFGTSGGTKQFF.

The chain combines TRBV4-2 with TRBJ2-5, with 7 positions matching TRBD2. The junction had 9 bases not matched to a gene; V was cut back by 4 bases and J by 1 base. CDR3 length: 16 residues. The V gene's germline CDR1 is LGHNA and CDR2 YNFKEQ. CDR3 sequence: CASSLSPSGIQETQYF. CDR3 in DNA: TGTGCCAGCAGCCTAAGCCCCAGCGGGATCCAAGAGACCCAGTACTTC.

This chain connects TRBV2 to TRBJ2-3; no firm D call. The CDR3 has 15 amino acids. Germline lookup yields CDR1 SNHLY and CDR2 FYNNEI. V lost 5 bases to trimming and J lost 5 bases, with 17 bases between them. CDR3 loop: CASSQERQRGDTQYF. The CDR3 region has the DNA TGTGCCAGCAGTCAGGAGAGACAACGAGGAGATACGCAGTATTTT.

This rearrangement joins TRBV2 to TRBJ2-6, with D unclear. CDR3 size: 14 residues. Germline assignment: CDR1 SNHLY and CDR2 FYNNEI. Trimming shortened V by 3 bases and J by 4 bases, and 7 bases separated the two germline ends. The CDR3, as DNA: TGTGCCAGCAGTGAGTTGCAGGGGGCCAACGTCCTGACTTTC. Translated: CASSELQGANVLTF.

This chain links TRBV5-4 with TRBJ1-1; unclear D gene. Germline CDR1 SGHNT, CDR2 YYREEE (reference sequence). The ends were cut back, 7 bases at V and 0 bases at J, with 13 bases in the middle. This CDR3 region has 14 residues. Here the CDR3 reads CASRKAGMNTEAFF. The CDR3 DNA is TGTGCCAGCCGTAAGGCTGGTATGAACACTGAAGCTTTCTTT.

Worth noting for this clone: Germline and junction disagree at one end, which may indicate a read error. The CDR3 is CASRGTGLGGYAF. The CDR3 DNA is TGTGCCAGTAGAGGGACAGGGCTTGGTGGCTACGCCTTC. The J gene is TRBJ1-2, the V gene TRBV19, with 9 bases aligning to TRBD1. Germline CDR1 reads LNHDA; CDR2 reads SQIVND (reference sequence). The CDR3 consists of 13 residues. Using reference TRBV19 and TRBJ1-2 for the parts outside the CDR3, the full variable domain is DGGITQSPKYLFRKEGQNVTLSCEQNLNHDAMYWYRQDPGQGLRLIYYSQIVNDFQKGDIAEGYSVSREKKESFPLTVTSAQKNPTAFYLCASRGTGLGGYAFGSGTRLTVV.